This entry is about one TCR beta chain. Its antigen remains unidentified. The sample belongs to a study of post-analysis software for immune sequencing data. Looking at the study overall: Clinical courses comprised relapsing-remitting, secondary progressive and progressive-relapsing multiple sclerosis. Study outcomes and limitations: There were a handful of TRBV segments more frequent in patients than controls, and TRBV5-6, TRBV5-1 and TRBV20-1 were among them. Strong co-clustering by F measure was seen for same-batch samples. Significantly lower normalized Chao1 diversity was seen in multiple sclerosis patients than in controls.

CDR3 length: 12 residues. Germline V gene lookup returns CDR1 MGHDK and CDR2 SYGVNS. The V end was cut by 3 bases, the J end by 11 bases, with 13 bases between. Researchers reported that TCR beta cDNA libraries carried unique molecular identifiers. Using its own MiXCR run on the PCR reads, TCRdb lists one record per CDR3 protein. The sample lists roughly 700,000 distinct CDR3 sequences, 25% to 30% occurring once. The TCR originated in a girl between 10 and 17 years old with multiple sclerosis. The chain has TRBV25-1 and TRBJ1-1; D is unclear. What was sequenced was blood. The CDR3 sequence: CASSDILATAFF. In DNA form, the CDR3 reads TGTGCCAGCAGTGATATTCTGGCGACTGCTTTCTTT. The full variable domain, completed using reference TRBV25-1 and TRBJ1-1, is EADIYQTPRYLVIGTGKKITLECSQTMGHDKMYWYQQDPGMELHLIHYSYGVNSTEKGDLSSESTVSRIRTEHFPLTLESARPSHTSQYLCASSDILATAFFGQGTRLTVV.